The present entry profiles one T cell receptor (beta chain) with its context. Its antigen remains unknown. The second PCR ran roughly 6 to 12 cycles with a sample-barcoded 5' primer and J-beta primers. A template-switch adaptor that had 12 random nucleotides put a tag on each cDNA molecule. Each CDR3 protein gets one entry after TCRdb re-called the 5' RACE reads with MiXCR. The repertoire includes roughly 1.6 million distinct CDR3 sequences, about 35% of them detected once, and about 11% sits in the top ten. This specimen belongs to a study of blood T cells in healthy people across ages. Study observations and caveats: Higher diversity and more naive CD4+ cells were features of long-lived donors, compared to aged donors.

Healthy Caucasians from Russia aged roughly 6 to 95 served as donors. This CDR3 contains 14 residues. Germline CDR1 and CDR2: LGHDT and YNNKEL (reference sequence). J was trimmed by 3 bases and V by 8 bases; bases with no gene match: 9. This chain connects TRBV3-1 to TRBJ2-5; 7 bases are shared with TRBD2. The clonotype was recovered from a woman in her twenties or thirties in good health. Specimen: blood. The CDR3 bases are TGTGCCAGCGAGGGTCATGGGAGGGAAGAGACCCAGTACTTC. It yields the protein CASEGHGREETQYF.